One sample yielded the 12 T cell receptor beta chains listed below, sequenced in a study of T-cell memory formation after mild COVID-19. TCRdb reanalysed the 5' RACE reads using MiXCR and keeps one entry per CDR3 protein. The sample carries about 430,000 distinct CDR3 sequences, roughly 18% recorded once. Sequencing was performed on PBMCs or a T cell subset sorted from them (not recorded which). The receptor source for this set is a man between 18 and 35 years old who had mild COVID-19 (a few samples of this study predate the infection). Cell type and time point are not known.

This clonotype was observed a handful of times. This rearrangement joins TRBV6-1 to TRBJ2-5, with 8 bases aligning to TRBD2. V gave up 2 bases and J gave up 6 bases; unmatched junction bases: 11. The CDR3 contains 16 residues. Per germline, CDR1 MNHNS and CDR2 SASEGT. The CDR3 spells CASSEPMGSGGKTQYF. DNA for the CDR3: TGTGCCAGCAGTGAACCGATGGGCAGCGGGGGAAAGACCCAGTACTTC.

The sample holds a few counts of this clonotype. This chain joins TRBV20-1 and TRBJ2-5, with 10 bases identical to TRBD2. This CDR3 is 14 amino acids long. After removal of 6 bases from V and 4 bases from J, the junction contained 8 bases not matched to a gene. The V gene's germline CDR1 is DFQATT and CDR2 SNEGSKA (reference sequence). CDR3: CSAESGGAAETQYF. The CDR3 nucleotides read TGCAGTGCGGAGAGCGGGGGGGCCGCAGAGACCCAGTACTTC.

This clonotype was seen only a few times. The chain joins TRBV25-1 to TRBJ1-4; no clear D. The CDR3 sequence is 14 residues long. Looked up from germline, CDR1 is MGHDK and CDR2 is SYGVNS. Trimming shortened V by 5 bases and J by 4 bases, and 11 bases separated the two germline ends. The CDR3 coding sequence is TGTGCCAGCAGTCACGAACCGCTTAATGAAAAACTGTTTTTT. Encoded protein: CASSHEPLNEKLFF.

The chain links TRBV7-9 to TRBJ1-5, with D perhaps matching TRBD1 (5 bases). This CDR3 region has 15 residues. CDR1 is SEHNR and CDR2 is FQNEAQ in the germline V gene (reference sequence). The V end was cut by 4 bases, the J end by 2 bases, with 12 bases between. The CDR3 DNA sequence: TGTGCCAGCAGCTCCCTCCAGGGTGGCAATCAGCCCCAGCATTTT. Its translation: CASSSLQGGNQPQHF.

Here the CDR3 reads CASSPRGQHTQYF. The CDR3 bases are TGCGCCAGCAGCCCCCGGGGGCAGCACACGCAGTATTTT. The V call is TRBV4-3, the J call TRBJ2-3; D is perhaps TRBD1 or TRBD2 (6 bases each). V lost 4 bases, J lost 9 bases, and 14 bases lay in between. CDR3 length equals 13 residues. The germline gives CDR1 LGHNA, CDR2 YSLEER.

The rearrangement uses TRBV6-2 or TRBV6-3 and TRBJ1-2, with TRBD1 as a possible D gene (5 bases). This CDR3 region has 14 residues. The germline CDR1 and CDR2 sequences are MNHEY and SVGEGT. The V end lost 2 bases, the J end lost 7 bases, and 14 bases lay between the germline ends. CDR3 loop: CASSYRGFNGGYTF. CDR3 nucleotides: TGTGCCAGCAGTTACAGGGGTTTCAACGGTGGCTACACCTTC.

The chain is built from TRBV28 and TRBJ2-2, with D perhaps matching TRBD2 (5 bases). V was cut by 4 bases and J by 4 bases, with 13 bases left in between. CDR1 is MDHEN and CDR2 is SYDVKM in the germline V gene. The length of the CDR3 is 15 residues. The CDR3 reads CASSSPDWATGELFF. The CDR3 region has the DNA TGTGCCAGCAGTTCTCCGGACTGGGCCACCGGGGAGCTGTTTTTT.

The chain joins TRBV12-3 or TRBV12-4 to TRBJ2-3; TRBD2 aligns across 13 bases. This CDR3 region has 17 residues. J was trimmed by 2 bases and V by 3 bases; bases with no gene match: 5. The CDR3 DNA follows: TGTGCCAGCAGTTTCACTAGCGGGAGGGCAGACACAGATACGCAGTATTTT. Protein: CASSFTSGRADTDTQYF.

V and J are TRBV4-2 and TRBJ1-4; D possibly corresponds to TRBD1 (5 bases). The CDR3 length is 13 residues. V was cut by 7 bases and J by 7 bases, with 13 bases left in between. Germline V CDR1 and CDR2: LGHNA, YNFKEQ. The CDR3 DNA sequence: TGTGCCAGCACCGGGACCTCGGGTGAAAAACTGTTTTTT. Its protein is CASTGTSGEKLFF.

This clonotype was seen only a few times. CDR3 sequence reads: CASSYRGVGGAYEQYV. The CDR3 DNA follows: TGTGCCAGCAGCTACCGAGGGGTCGGCGGGGCCTACGAGCAGTACGTC. The chain carries TRBV5-5 and TRBJ2-7; the D gene is possibly TRBD2 (6 bases). Germline V lookup: CDR1 SGHKS, CDR2 YYEKEE (reference sequence). The CDR3 contains 16 residues. V was clipped by 3 bases and J by 2 bases, with 18 bases between them.

The sample holds a few counts of this clonotype. V usage is TRBV10-3 and J usage is TRBJ2-7; 8 nucleotides match TRBD1. V trimming: 7 bases; J trimming: 6 bases; junction bases outside the gene matches: 5. The CDR3 totals 12 residues. CDR1 ENHRY and CDR2 SYGVKD come from the germline V gene. The CDR3 region is CAIIDRGGEQYF. In nucleotides, the CDR3 is TGTGCCATCATTGACAGGGGAGGCGAGCAGTACTTC.

This clonotype has only a few counts. The chain recombines TRBV28 with TRBJ2-7, with a possible D match to TRBD2 (5 bases). CDR1 and CDR2 from the germline V gene are MDHEN and SYDVKM. Trimming stripped 5 bases from V and 0 bases from J, with 14 bases between. The CDR3 runs to 15 residues. The CDR3 DNA reads as TGTGCCAGCAGTCCCCCGTCGGGGTCCTCCTACGAGCAGTACGTC. Translated, it gives CASSPPSGSSYEQYV.